Listed here are 31 T cell receptor beta chains from one sample, sequenced in a study of OX40 agonist ivuxolimab in advanced cancers. TCRdb keeps only in-frame clones here, not all; method: immunoSEQ multiplex PCR. The sample has tens of thousands of clones, over 70% seen once. The sample in question was CD4+ or CD8+ T cells sorted from blood, obtained in a trial of the OX40 agonist ivuxolimab. These receptors were taken from an adult with an advanced solid tumor such as melanoma, head and neck, liver or kidney cancer.

V usage is TRBV5-1 and J usage is TRBJ2-1; a weak D match, TRBD2 (5 bases). The CDR3 contains 15 residues. V was shortened by 4 bases and J by 1 base, with 12 bases between the two germline ends. Germline V gives CDR1 SGHRS, CDR2 YFSETQ. The CDR3 loop reads CASSLDYASYNEQFF. CDR3 DNA sequence: TGCGCCAGCAGCCTCGACTATGCGTCCTACAATGAGCAGTTCTTC.

This chain joins TRBV2 and TRBJ2-5; D gene uncertain. The CDR3 contains 14 residues. Germline V CDR1 and CDR2: SNHLY, FYNNEI. With 4 bases removed from V and 1 base from J, the gap between germline ends came to 10 bases. The CDR3 DNA reads as TGTGCCAGCAGTGTTCTCACGGCCCAAGAGACCCAGTACTTC. Translated, it gives CASSVLTAQETQYF.

The chain uses TRBV9 and TRBJ2-5, with TRBD2 identical over 7 bases. The CDR3 covers 14 residues. Germline V gene data show CDR1 as SGDLS and CDR2 as YYNGEE. Losses at the gene ends were 0 bases for V and 5 bases for J; bases not matched to a gene: 4. CDR3 in amino acids: CASSVGEGTETQYF. DNA for the CDR3: TGTGCCAGCAGCGTAGGGGAGGGAACGGAGACCCAGTACTTC.

The chain joins TRBV10-3 to TRBJ2-3; D possibly uses TRBD1 or TRBD2 (6 bases each). The CDR3 covers 16 residues. The germline gives CDR1 ENHRY, CDR2 SYGVKD. Trimming removed 6 bases from V and 1 base from J, with 17 bases in between. CDR3 bases: TGTGCCATCAGAGATCGGGGGCCGGGGGGCACAGATACGCAGTATTTT. This sequence encodes CAIRDRGPGGTDTQYF.

This clone was seen only once. The chain uses TRBV6-6 and TRBJ1-5, with 10 nucleotides matching TRBD1. Per the germline V gene, CDR1 is MNHNY and CDR2 is SVGAGI (reference sequence). V shed 6 bases and J 3 bases; nucleotides not matched to a gene: 5. This CDR3 has 15 residues. The CDR3 sequence is CASRRGQGINQPQHF. The CDR3 coding sequence is TGTGCCAGCAGACGGGGACAGGGGATCAATCAGCCCCAGCATTTT.

V usage is TRBV5-1 and J usage is TRBJ2-7; possible D gene TRBD2, 6 bases. CDR1 is SGHRS, CDR2 YFSETQ, per germline. Trimming stripped 0 bases from V and 5 bases from J, with 12 bases between. CDR3 length equals 14 residues. As DNA, the CDR3 is TGCGCCAGCAGCTTGGGGACGGAGGGGAACGAGCAGTACTTC. Translation gives CASSLGTEGNEQYF.

The chain employs TRBV5-4 and TRBJ2-7, with 7 bases aligning to TRBD2. From germline, CDR1 is SGHNT and CDR2 YYREEE (reference sequence). This CDR3 spans 15 amino acids. Unmatched junction bases numbered 6, after V lost 0 bases and J lost 3 bases. CDR3 nucleotides: TGTGCCAGCAGCTTGGCCGAAGGCGGGGGCTACGAGCAGTACTTC. Protein: CASSLAEGGGYEQYF.

This clone was detected only once. This chain connects TRBV19 to TRBJ1-2; D unresolved. The V gene's germline CDR1 is LNHDA and CDR2 SQIVND (reference sequence). This CDR3 contains 15 residues. With 3 bases removed from V and 3 bases from J, the gap between germline ends came to 14 bases. DNA for the CDR3: TGTGCCAGTAGTATTGGATTTCTTTTCGACTATGGCTACACCTTC. Its translation is CASSIGFLFDYGYTF.

The chain is built from TRBV7-2 and TRBJ2-2; 12 nucleotides line up with TRBD2. CDR1 is SGHTA, CDR2 FQGNSA, per germline. V lost 5 bases, J lost 7 bases, and 8 bases stayed unmatched. The CDR3 covers 16 residues. CDR3 nucleotide sequence: TGTGCCAGCAGCGCTACTAGCGGGGGGCCCGGCGGGGAGCTGTTTTTT. This codes for CASSATSGGPGGELFF.

The chain couples TRBV7-8 to TRBJ1-3; no definite D call. V lost 7 bases to trimming and J lost 4 bases, with 17 bases between them. The CDR3 loop spans 15 amino acids. Germline V CDR1 and CDR2: SGHVS, FQNEAQ. The chain's CDR3 is CASIDIRGSGNTIYF. Here the CDR3 DNA reads TGTGCCAGCATCGATATACGGGGATCGGGAAACACCATATATTTT.

The CDR3 loop reads CASSLDSAGQGHEQYF. As DNA, the CDR3 is TGCGCCAGCAGCTTGGATTCGGCTGGACAGGGCCACGAGCAGTACTTC. J is TRBJ2-7 and V is TRBV5-1; 8 positions agree with TRBD1. The CDR3 runs 16 residues. CDR1 SGHRS and CDR2 YFSETQ come from the germline V gene. With 0 bases clipped from V and 5 bases from J, the junction kept 10 bases outside the gene matches. The variable domain in full, completed from reference TRBV5-1 and TRBJ2-7, reads KAGVTQTPRYLIKTRGQQVTLSCSPISGHRSVSWYQQTPGQGLQFLFEYFSETQRNKGNFPGRFSGRQFSNSRSEMNVSTLELGDSALYLCASSLDSAGQGHEQYFGPGTRLTVT.

This clone was seen only once. This chain connects TRBV5-1 to TRBJ1-1; no firm D call. The CDR3 consists of 13 residues. Trimming left V 4 bases short and J 0 bases short, with 7 bases between. Germline V gene lookup returns CDR1 SGHRS and CDR2 YFSETQ. DNA for the CDR3: TGCGCCAGCAGCAAAGAAATGAACACTGAAGCTTTCTTT. It encodes CASSKEMNTEAFF.

This clone has only one observation. The chain links TRBV19 to TRBJ2-1; TRBD2 is a possible D gene (5 bases). Germline CDR1 is LNHDA and CDR2 is SQIVND (reference sequence). V lost 5 bases and J lost 9, with 11 bases in between. The CDR3 is made up of 12 amino acids. The CDR3, as DNA: TGTGCCAGTAGTGGACTGGTGGGTGAGCAGTTCTTC. Amino acid sequence: CASSGLVGEQFF. Variable domain in full (rest from reference TRBV19 and TRBJ2-1): DGGITQSPKYLFRKEGQNVTLSCEQNLNHDAMYWYRQDPGQGLRLIYYSQIVNDFQKGDIAEGYSVSREKKESFPLTVTSAQKNPTAFYLCASSGLVGEQFFGPGTRLTVL.

The genes are TRBV11-3 and TRBJ2-1, with D possibly TRBD1 on 6 matching bases. The CDR3 runs 12 residues. Trimming removed 5 bases at V and 6 bases at J, with 8 bases between. Germline V gene lookup returns CDR1 SGHNT and CDR2 YENEEA. CDR3 sequence (DNA): TGTGCCAGCAGCCCACAGGGCAATGAGCAGTTCTTC. Protein product: CASSPQGNEQFF. Full variable domain (missing parts from reference TRBV11-3 and TRBJ2-1): EAGVVQSPRYKIIEKKQPVAFWCNPISGHNTLYWYLQNLGQGPELLIRYENEEAVDDSQLPKDRFSAERLKGVDSTLKIQPAELGDSAVYLCASSPQGNEQFFGPGTRLTVL.

The genes are TRBV5-6 and TRBJ1-1; weak D call: TRBD1 (5 bases). CDR1 SGHDT and CDR2 YYEEEE come from the germline V gene. The germline V and J ends were trimmed by 0 bases and 6 bases, with 9 bases remaining between them. The CDR3 length is 13 residues. CDR3 sequence: CASSLGGVPEAFF. The CDR3 nucleotides read TGTGCCAGCAGCTTGGGAGGGGTTCCTGAAGCTTTCTTT.

This rearrangement joins TRBV19 to TRBJ2-3, with a weak D call TRBD2 (6 bases). Trimming cost V 2 bases and J 5 bases, with 14 bases left between them. The CDR3 has 15 residues. CDR1 is LNHDA, CDR2 SQIVND, per germline (reference sequence). The chain's CDR3 is CASSIRAGSKDTQYF. Written as DNA, the CDR3 is TGTGCCAGTAGTATAAGAGCGGGTTCTAAAGATACGCAGTATTTT.

The J gene is TRBJ2-1, the V gene TRBV7-3; TRBD2 agrees at 12 bases. This CDR3 region has 16 residues. Unmatched junction bases numbered 9, after V lost 5 bases and J lost 7 bases. Germline lookup yields CDR1 SGHTA and CDR2 FQGTGA. The CDR3 sequence is CASSPTGTSGSNEQFF. The CDR3 DNA follows: TGTGCCAGCAGCCCAACCGGGACTAGCGGGTCGAATGAGCAGTTCTTC.

V is TRBV18 and J is TRBJ1-4; D is undetermined. The CDR3 loop spans 15 amino acids. Germline lookup yields CDR1 KGHSH and CDR2 LQKENI. The germline V and J ends were trimmed by 6 bases and 0 bases, with 11 bases remaining between them. The CDR3 DNA sequence: TGTGCCAGCTCTTCTGGAAGCGCAACTAATGAAAAACTGTTTTTT. Its protein is CASSSGSATNEKLFF.

The gene calls are TRBV18 and TRBJ2-5; D not certain. V lost 2 bases, J lost 2 bases, and 9 bases lay in between. Germline V gene sequence: CDR1 KGHSH, CDR2 LQKENI. The CDR3 sequence is 14 residues long. CDR3 sequence: CASSPISSQETQYF. CDR3 in DNA: TGTGCCAGCTCACCAATATCCTCGCAAGAGACCCAGTACTTC.

The V gene is TRBV6-5, the J gene TRBJ2-7; 7 bases align to TRBD2. The CDR3 totals 15 residues. V shed 0 bases and J 7 bases; nucleotides not matched to a gene: 9. Germline V gene lookup returns CDR1 MNHEY and CDR2 SVGAGI. The CDR3 sequence is CASSYSNRREGEQYF. The CDR3 bases are TGTGCCAGCAGTTACTCGAACAGGAGGGAGGGTGAGCAGTACTTC.

V usage is TRBV19 and J usage is TRBJ2-7; 9 bases are a match to TRBD1. The CDR3 loop spans 16 amino acids. The germline gives CDR1 LNHDA, CDR2 SQIVND (reference sequence). Trimming cost V 6 bases and J 2 bases; bases outside gene matches: 11. This chain's CDR3 is CASRTMRGQGTYEQYF. CDR3 bases: TGTGCCAGTAGGACGATGAGGGGACAGGGAACCTACGAGCAGTACTTC.

The chain couples TRBV5-1 to TRBJ1-1; D is possibly TRBD1 (5 bases). The V end was cut by 4 bases, the J end by 7 bases, with 17 bases between. There are 14 residues in the CDR3. Germline CDR1 reads SGHRS; CDR2 reads YFSETQ. In DNA, the CDR3 is TGCGCCAGCAGCGCAGAGACGGCGGGGGTTGAAGCTTTCTTT. The encoded protein is CASSAETAGVEAFF. The full variable domain, with the rest looked up from reference TRBV5-1 and TRBJ1-1, is KAGVTQTPRYLIKTRGQQVTLSCSPISGHRSVSWYQQTPGQGLQFLFEYFSETQRNKGNFPGRFSGRQFSNSRSEMNVSTLELGDSALYLCASSAETAGVEAFFGQGTRLTVV.

This rearrangement joins TRBV27 to TRBJ2-7; perhaps TRBD2 as D (6 bases). The CDR3 is 15 residues long. The germline V gene has CDR1 MNHEY and CDR2 SMNVEV (reference sequence). Trimming cost V 3 bases and J 3 bases, with 15 bases left between them. Here the CDR3 reads CASSFRGAGHYEQYF. The CDR3 bases are TGTGCCAGCAGTTTCCGAGGAGCGGGTCACTACGAGCAGTACTTC.

This chain links TRBV5-4 with TRBJ1-6, with D maybe TRBD1 (6 bases). V lost 1 base and J lost 10, with 9 bases in between. CDR1 and CDR2 from the germline V gene are SGHNT and YYREEE (reference sequence). The CDR3 loop spans 13 amino acids. The CDR3 loop reads CASSLNRESPLHF. The CDR3 bases are TGTGCCAGCAGCTTGAACAGGGAATCACCCCTCCACTTT.

The chain recombines TRBV5-1 with TRBJ2-1; tentatively, D is TRBD1 (6 bases). From germline, CDR1 is SGHRS and CDR2 YFSETQ. Deletions cut 4 bases from V and 5 bases from J, with 16 bases between. The CDR3 contains 15 residues. As DNA, the CDR3 is TGCGCCAGCAGCCGCGGTTCAGGGGCTAACAATGAGCAGTTCTTC. Its translation is CASSRGSGANNEQFF. The entire variable domain, with the rest obtained from reference TRBV5-1 and TRBJ2-1, is as follows: KAGVTQTPRYLIKTRGQQVTLSCSPISGHRSVSWYQQTPGQGLQFLFEYFSETQRNKGNFPGRFSGRQFSNSRSEMNVSTLELGDSALYLCASSRGSGANNEQFFGPGTRLTVL.

The CDR3 DNA is TGTGCCAGCAGCCGCCAACTAGCGGGGGAGCGGTACGAGCAGTACTTC. Encoded protein: CASSRQLAGERYEQYF. This chain links TRBV13 with TRBJ2-7; 11 bases are shared with TRBD2. The CDR3 has 16 residues. V lost 5 bases, J lost 4 bases, and 10 bases stayed unmatched. From germline, CDR1 is PRHDT and CDR2 FYEKMQ (reference sequence).

This sequence joins TRBV7-2 and TRBJ1-1; D is unclear. Looked up from germline, CDR1 is SGHTA and CDR2 is FQGNSA. V shed 0 bases and J shed 1 base, with 9 bases lying between them. The CDR3 sequence is 15 residues long. The CDR3 reads CASSLAGTGNTEAFF. As DNA, the CDR3 is TGTGCCAGCAGCTTAGCGGGCACGGGGAACACTGAAGCTTTCTTT.

CDR3 in DNA: TGCAGCGTTGGACCAGGGGGCGTCGAGCAGTACTTC. Its translation: CSVGPGGVEQYF. V gene TRBV29-1 combines with J gene TRBJ2-7, with 8 bases aligning to TRBD1. This CDR3 has 12 residues. With V trimmed by 4 bases and J by 6 bases, 5 bases remained unmatched. The V gene's germline CDR1 is SQVTM and CDR2 ANQGSEA.

This clone has at least ten counts. V gene TRBV6-4 combines with J gene TRBJ2-3; D not resolved. CDR1 is MRHNA and CDR2 is SNTAGT in the germline V gene. V shed 0 bases and J shed 1 base, with 8 bases lying between them. CDR3 length: 15 amino acids. The CDR3 region has the DNA TGTGCCAGCAGTGACTCGAATGGGGGCACAGATACGCAGTATTTT. It is translated as CASSDSNGGTDTQYF.

This chain joins TRBV6-5 and TRBJ2-7, with TRBD2 as a possible D gene (6 bases). The CDR3 has 13 residues. Germline lookup yields CDR1 MNHEY and CDR2 SVGAGI. The CDR3 nucleotides read TGTGCACTAATGAGATCCGGGAGCGACGAGCAGTACTTC. Protein sequence: CALMRSGSDEQYF.

Concerning this clone: The identical CDR3 is also encoded by other nucleotide sequences in the sample. V and J are TRBV18 and TRBJ1-5; TRBD1 matches 7 bases. There are 14 residues in the CDR3. The V gene end was trimmed by 3 bases and the J gene end by 3 bases; junction bases not matched to a gene: 2. Germline V lookup: CDR1 KGHSH, CDR2 LQKENI. CDR3 in amino acids: CASSPGTVNQPQHF. The CDR3 DNA reads as TGTGCCAGCTCACCCGGGACAGTCAATCAGCCCCAGCATTTT.